This is a list of T cell receptor beta chains from one sample in a study of cytomegalovirus exposure and HLA in healthy donors. Profiled with immunoSEQ multiplex PCR; TCRdb holds only in-frame clones, not every one. The sample holds roughly 88,000 clones. Material: PBMCs. The receptors were sampled from a man aged 45-65 years in good health and CMV-seropositive. The CDR3 runs from the conserved cysteine through the conserved F or W. Fields, in order: V gene, D gene, J gene, CDR3 DNA, CDR3 protein. The D gene is left open where the match is weak.

TRBV7-8	-	TRBJ1-1	TGTGCCAGCAGCTTGCACCGACTGGTGAACACTGAAGCTTTCTTT	CASSLHRLVNTEAFF
TRBV5-5	TRBD1	TRBJ1-5	TGTGCCAGCAGCCCGGGACAGTTTAATCAGCCCCAGCATTTT	CASSPGQFNQPQHF
TRBV7-9	-	TRBJ1-1	TGTGCCAGCAGCTTAACGGGTACTGAAGCTTTCTTT	CASSLTGTEAFF
TRBV19	TRBD1	TRBJ1-5	TGTGCCAGTAGTATCACAGGGGGGGGGAGTCAGCCCCAGCATTTT	CASSITGGGSQPQHF
TRBV6-1	-	TRBJ2-1	TGTGCCAGCCAAGAAGACAGGCTGAATGAGCAGTTCTTC	CASQEDRLNEQFF
TRBV6-1	-	TRBJ2-5	TGTGCCAGCAGTGAACTACAGGGCCAAGAGACCCAGTACTTC	CASSELQGQETQYF
TRBV6-1	TRBD2	TRBJ2-1	TGTGCCAGCAGTGAAATGCGGGAGACCTACAATGAGCAGTTCTTC	CASSEMRETYNEQFF
TRBV19	-	TRBJ1-1	TGTGCCAGTAGTATTGGACTTAGGGCCAACACTGAAGCTTTCTTT	CASSIGLRANTEAFF
TRBV15	-	TRBJ2-5	TGTGCCACCAGCCGCAACAGGTACCAAGAGACCCAGTACTTC	CATSRNRYQETQYF
TRBV9	TRBD2	TRBJ2-1	TGTGCCAGCAGCTCTTCTAGCGGGTCGAATGAGCAGTTCTTC	CASSSSSGSNEQFF
TRBV27	-	TRBJ1-2	TGTGCCAGCAGTCCTGGGGAGAGGATAGACTATGGCTACACCTTC	CASSPGERIDYGYTF
TRBV28	-	TRBJ2-5	TGTGCCATCAACAAGGGGGGGGAGACCCAGTACTTC	CAINKGGETQYF
TRBV5-4	-	TRBJ2-1	TGTGCCAGCAGCGCGGGCCCCCGAGAGGGAATCAATGAGCAGTTCTTC	CASSAGPREGINEQFF
TRBV14	TRBD1	TRBJ2-7	TGTGCCAGCAGCCAAGATGCTTCGCCGGGACAGTCCTCCTACGAGCAGTACTTC	CASSQDASPGQSSYEQYF
TRBV5-4	TRBD1	TRBJ1-1	TGTGCCAGCAGCTACAGGGGGATAGACACTGAAGCTTTCTTT	CASSYRGIDTEAFF
TRBV11-2	-	TRBJ2-1	TGTGCCAGCAGCCGCTACAATGAGCAGTTCTTC	CASSRYNEQFF
TRBV12-5	-	TRBJ2-7	TGTGCTAGTGGTTTGGCGTCGACCTTGGCTCAGGTGGCCTACGAGCAGTACTTC	CASGLASTLAQVAYEQYF
TRBV28	TRBD1	TRBJ2-3	TGTGCCACCACTTGGGGACAGCCTAGCACAGATACGCAGTATTTT	CATTWGQPSTDTQYF
TRBV29-1	TRBD2	TRBJ2-1	TGCAGCCTTGAACTAGCGAAGAGATACAATGAGCAGTTCTTC	CSLELAKRYNEQFF
TRBV28	-	TRBJ1-2	TGTGCCAGCGGAGACTCCGAAAACTATGGCTACACCTTC	CASGDSENYGYTF
TRBV25-1	-	TRBJ1-2	TGTGCCAGCAGCTACTCTATACAGGGCTATGGCTACACCTTC	CASSYSIQGYGYTF
TRBV11-3	-	TRBJ2-1	TGTGCCAGCAGCTTAGATATCCGCCGGGAGCTGTTCTTC	CASSLDIRRELFF